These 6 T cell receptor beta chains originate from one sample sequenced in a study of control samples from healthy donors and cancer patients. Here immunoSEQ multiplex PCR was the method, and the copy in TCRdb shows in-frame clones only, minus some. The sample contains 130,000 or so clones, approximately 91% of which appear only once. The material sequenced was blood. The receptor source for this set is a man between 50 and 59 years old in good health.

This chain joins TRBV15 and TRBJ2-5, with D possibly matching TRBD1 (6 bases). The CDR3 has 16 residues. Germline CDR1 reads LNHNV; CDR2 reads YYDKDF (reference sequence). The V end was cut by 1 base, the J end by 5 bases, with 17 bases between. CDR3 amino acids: CATSRGPQGFRETQYF. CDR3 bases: TGTGCCACCAGCAGAGGTCCACAGGGTTTTAGGGAGACCCAGTACTTC.

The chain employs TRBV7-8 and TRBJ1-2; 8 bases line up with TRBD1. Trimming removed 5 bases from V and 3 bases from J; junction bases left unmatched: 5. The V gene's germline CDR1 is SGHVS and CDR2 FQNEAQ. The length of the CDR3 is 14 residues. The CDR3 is CASSLRGQDYGYTF. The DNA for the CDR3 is TGTGCCAGCAGCCTGAGGGGACAGGACTATGGCTACACCTTC.

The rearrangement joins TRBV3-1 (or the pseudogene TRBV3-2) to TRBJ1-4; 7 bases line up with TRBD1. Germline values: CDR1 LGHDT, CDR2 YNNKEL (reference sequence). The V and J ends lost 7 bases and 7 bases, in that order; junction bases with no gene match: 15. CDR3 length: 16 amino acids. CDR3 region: CASTTIRTGRGEKLFF. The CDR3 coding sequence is TGTGCCAGCACCACTATAAGGACAGGCCGGGGTGAAAAACTGTTTTTT.

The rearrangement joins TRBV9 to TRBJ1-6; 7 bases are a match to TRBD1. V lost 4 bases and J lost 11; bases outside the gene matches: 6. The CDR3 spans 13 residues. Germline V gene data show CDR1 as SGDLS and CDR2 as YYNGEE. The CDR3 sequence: CASSPLTGPPLHF. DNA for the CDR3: TGTGCCAGCAGCCCCCTGACAGGGCCACCCCTCCACTTT.

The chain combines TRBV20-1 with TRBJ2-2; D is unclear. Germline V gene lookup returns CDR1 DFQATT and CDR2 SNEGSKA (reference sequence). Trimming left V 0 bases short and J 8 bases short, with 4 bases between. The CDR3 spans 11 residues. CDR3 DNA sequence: TGCAGTGCTAGAGATATAGGGGAGCTGTTTTTT. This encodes CSARDIGELFF.

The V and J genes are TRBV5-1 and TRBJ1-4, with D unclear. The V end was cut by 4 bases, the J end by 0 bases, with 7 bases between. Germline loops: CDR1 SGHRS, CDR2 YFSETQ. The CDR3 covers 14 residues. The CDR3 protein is CASSPLATNEKLFF. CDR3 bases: TGCGCCAGCAGCCCCCTCGCAACTAATGAAAAACTGTTTTTT.